This T cell receptor (beta chain) originates from a study of cytomegalovirus exposure and HLA in healthy donors. Study-wide points: Reports showed the classifier diagnosing cytomegalovirus status with high specificity and sensitivity. TCR clusters originating in the first cohort tended to co-occur in the 120 validation repertoires, according to a later analysis.

Repertoires were generated with immunoSEQ multiplex PCR, while TCRdb's copy carries only in-frame clones and drops some. The sample records 150,000 to 200,000 clones, more than 70% being singletons. Note on this clone: The antigen is not known.

Germline V lookup: CDR1 MNHEY, CDR2 SMNVEV (reference sequence). CDR3 length: 17 amino acids. Trimming took 2 bases from V and 1 from J, leaving 15 bases between them. The receptor was isolated from a woman under 30 in good health and CMV-seronegative. The chain joins TRBV27 to TRBJ1-5; D may be TRBD1 (5 bases). Source material: PBMCs. CDR3 nucleotide sequence: TGTGCCAGCAGTTTAAGGGGCGGCGATGCGAGCAATCAGCCCCAGCATTTT. Its protein is CASSLRGGDASNQPQHF.